The sequence of this TCR beta chain was determined in a study of identical twins. TCRdb independently ran MiXCR on the 5' RACE reads; one entry per CDR3 protein. The table lists hundreds of thousands of distinct CDR3 sequences, around 12% of them singletons. CDR1 and CDR2 from the germline V gene are DFQATT and SNEGSKA (reference sequence). The CDR3 has 15 amino acids. Trimming at V came to 2 bases and at J to 0 bases, leaving 3 bases not matched to a gene. These data also featured in a second study, about yellow fever vaccine responses in identical twins.

The receptor was derived from a woman younger than 35 in good health. Material: PBMCs. The V call is TRBV20-1, the J call TRBJ2-3; 9 nucleotides align to TRBD2. CDR3 nucleotides: TGCAGTGCTAGACTAGCGGGGACAAGCACAGATACGCAGTATTTT. This translates into CSARLAGTSTDTQYF.